The T cell receptor beta chain described here comes from a study of breast tumors, draining lymph nodes, adjacent tissues. Notes on the study in general: Data fit most tumor T cells coming from lymph node, expanding in tumor. Compared with basal-like, luminal-like tumors shared significantly more repertoire with nontumor tissue.

MiXCR was run by TCRdb on the multiplex PCR reads, yielding one entry per CDR3 protein. Counted here are 66,000 or so distinct CDR3 sequences, approximately 47% occurring once; the ten biggest clones make up around 8%. Germline V gives CDR1 SNHLY, CDR2 FYNNEI. The CDR3 runs to 16 residues. The ends lost 4 bases at V and 4 bases at J; junction bases unmatched: 8. Many counts were recorded for this clonotype. Its antigen remains unknown. V and J are TRBV2 and TRBJ2-1, with TRBD2 identical over 9 bases. This TCR was sampled from a female donor with breast cancer. Some clones in this sample may be carry-over from other donors' samples. Sequencing input: breast tumor tissue. Here the CDR3 reads CASSVRASGIYNEQFF. The DNA for the CDR3 is TGTGCCAGCAGTGTACGAGCTAGCGGGATTTACAATGAGCAGTTCTTC. Filled out from reference TRBV2 and TRBJ2-1, the complete variable domain reads EPEVTQTPSHQVTQMGQEVILRCVPISNHLYFYWYRQILGQKVEFLVSFYNNEISEKSEIFDDQFSVERPDGSNFTLKIRSTKLEDSAMYFCASSVRASGIYNEQFFGPGTRLTVL.